This is a list of T cell receptor beta chains from one sample in a study of blood T cell repertoires in COVID-19. Clones were sequenced by immunoSEQ multiplex PCR, and TCRdb holds only the in-frame ones, with some missing. The repertoire holds fewer than 250,000 clones, with roughly four fifths as singletons. Sequencing was performed on peripheral blood. These receptors were obtained from a woman over 75 with acute or convalescent COVID-19. CDR3s include the opening cysteine and the closing phenylalanine or tryptophan. The D gene is left open where the match is weak. Clone size is not always given. Where it is, it says once, few, many or a class for expanded clones.

D,J,size,V,DNA,CDR3
NA,TRBJ1-6,NA,TRBV4-2,TGTGCCAGCAGCCAAGATTCCATCCTTGTAGTTAATTCACCCCTCCACTTT,CASSQDSILVVNSPLHF
NA,TRBJ2-3,NA,TRBV7-3,TGTGCCAGCAGCTCACAAGTCCCGCCAGATACGCAGTATTTT,CASSSQVPPDTQYF
TRBD2,TRBJ2-5,NA,TRBV28,TGTGCCAGCAGTCCGCTAGCGGGAGGCGAGACCCAGTACTTC,CASSPLAGGETQYF
TRBD2,TRBJ2-7,NA,TRBV19,TGTGCCAGTACCCCGGGAGGCCCCACCTACGAGCAGTACTTC,CASTPGGPTYEQYF
TRBD1,TRBJ2-2,NA,TRBV6-2/TRBV6-3,TGTGCCAGCAGTGACGCCGGGACAGTAAAGTACACCGGGGAGCTGTTTTTT,CASSDAGTVKYTGELFF
NA,TRBJ2-2,NA,TRBV11-3,TGTGCCAGCAGCTTAGGAATTAGCGGGGAGCTGTTTTTT,CASSLGISGELFF
TRBD1,TRBJ1-4,NA,TRBV7-6,TGTGCCAGCAGCCAGAGACAGGGGGCGTTTGAAAAACTGTTTTTT,CASSQRQGAFEKLFF
TRBD1,TRBJ2-4,once,TRBV5-4,TGTGCCAGCAGCAACACCGGGACAGGGAAAAACATTCAGTACTTC,CASSNTGTGKNIQYF
NA,TRBJ1-4,NA,TRBV4-2,TGTGCCAGCAGCCAATTGTTGGCAGAAAAACTGTTTTTT,CASSQLLAEKLFF
TRBD1,TRBJ1-6,NA,TRBV7-2,TGTGCCAGCAGCTTTCAGGGGGCAAATAATTCACCCCTCCACTTT,CASSFQGANNSPLHF
NA,TRBJ1-2,NA,TRBV5-4,TGTGCCAGCAGCCCGGCAGGGGCGGGCTATGGCTACACCTTC,CASSPAGAGYGYTF
NA,TRBJ1-5,NA,TRBV29-1,TGCAGCGTGCAGGGTGGCAATCAGCCCCAGCATTTT,CSVQGGNQPQHF
NA,TRBJ2-1,NA,TRBV3-1/TRBV3-2,TGTGCCAGCAGCCAAGATACCGGTGCTGAGCAGTTCTTC,CASSQDTGAEQFF
NA,TRBJ1-1,NA,TRBV19,TGTGCCAGTAGTACCCAGACAGGGAACACTGAAGCTTTCTTT,CASSTQTGNTEAFF
NA,TRBJ2-7,once,TRBV14,TGTGCCAGCAGCCAAGAGAGGGTTCCACAGGGTCCCGTACCGGACGAGCAGTACTTC,CASSQERVPQGPVPDEQYF
TRBD1,TRBJ2-1,NA,TRBV29-1,TGCAGCGTAAGAAGACAGGGGAGCAATGAGCAGTTCTTC,CSVRRQGSNEQFF
NA,TRBJ2-1,NA,TRBV3-1/TRBV3-2,TGTGCCAGCAGCCTATGGGCAAAAACCTACAATGAGCAGTTCTTC,CASSLWAKTYNEQFF
TRBD1,TRBJ1-1,NA,TRBV28,TGTGCCAGCAGTTTATCGGGGACAGGGGGCGGCGGGGAATCTGAAGCTTTCTTT,CASSLSGTGGGGESEAFF
NA,TRBJ1-2,NA,TRBV30,TGTGCCTGGAGTGTACCCCGGCAGGGTACCTATGGCTACACCTTC,CAWSVPRQGTYGYTF
NA,TRBJ2-7,NA,TRBV20-1,TGCAGTGCTAGTGTAACCTACGAGCAGTACTTC,CSASVTYEQYF
TRBD2,TRBJ2-7,NA,TRBV6-5,TGTGCCATCTCTCCCACTAGCGCGAGCTCCTACGAGCAGTACTTC,CAISPTSASSYEQYF
NA,TRBJ2-7,NA,TRBV6-5,TGTGCCAGCATTCAGACCTACGAGCAGTACTTC,CASIQTYEQYF